This T cell receptor beta chain emerged from a study of cytomegalovirus exposure and HLA in healthy donors. PCR involved 60 Vbeta and 13 Jbeta primers. TCRdb's table, derived via immunoSEQ multiplex PCR, lists solely in-frame clones and lacks some. In all, the sample yields some 64,000 clones. Points from the study as a whole: Association of a missense DCLRE1C variant with TCR beta V- and J-gene trimming was reported in a later analysis. Using the classifier, cytomegalovirus status was reportedly diagnosed with high specificity and sensitivity.

Points on this clone: What it binds is unknown.

Germline V gene data show CDR1 as LGHNA and CDR2 as YSLEER. The V gene lost 4 bases and the J gene lost 0 bases, with 13 bases spanning the gap. This CDR3 spans 15 amino acids. The V call is TRBV4-3, the J call TRBJ2-7; tentative D call: TRBD2 (6 bases). Sequenced: PBMCs. This TCR was sampled from a woman aged 25 to 45 in good health and CMV-seronegative. The CDR3 DNA sequence: TGCGCCAGCAGCCCCCGACTAGTTAGCTCCTACGAGCAGTACTTC. Its translation is CASSPRLVSSYEQYF.